This TCR beta chain was recovered during a study of CD8+ T cells in alopecia areata. The table lists this clone with a few counts. CDR1 is LNHNV, CDR2 YYDKDF, per germline (reference sequence). V gave up 4 bases and J gave up 8 bases, with 23 bases separating them. CDR3 length equals 17 residues. In each case, RNA was isolated and then reverse transcribed into cDNA as the sequencing template. The repertoire was sequenced with immunoSEQ multiplex PCR; TCRdb's copy has only in-frame clones and lacks some. Of 80,000 to 100,000 clones listed, roughly 42% are singletons. This receptor was taken from a human donor with alopecia areata. Material for sequencing was CD4+ T cells sorted from blood. The rearrangement joins TRBV15 to TRBJ1-4; TRBD1 is a possible D gene (5 bases). CDR3 in amino acids: CATSTLQAAGSREKLFF. In DNA form, the CDR3 reads TGTGCCACCAGCACCCTTCAAGCGGCAGGGAGCCGGGAAAAACTGTTTTTT.